The entry below gives a single T cell receptor (beta chain) sequence along with its context. Its cognate antigen is unknown. These data are taken from a study of T cell repertoires in cytomegalovirus infection. The trim removed 5 bases at V and 2 bases at J, leaving 8 bases unmatched. The CDR3 covers 15 residues. Germline V gives CDR1 SGHVS, CDR2 FNYEAQ. TCRdb called the reads again in MiXCR, with one record for every CDR3 protein. In the table there are some 68,000 distinct CDR3 sequences, roughly 20% of which are singletons. The source of this sequence is a human donor in good health (CMV status not recorded). Some clones in this sample may be carry-over from other donors' samples. Material: PBMCs, sequenced either directly or after in vitro stimulation (not recorded which). The J gene is TRBJ1-1, the V gene TRBV7-6; 7 positions match TRBD1. This CDR3 is CASSARQGINTEAFF. CDR3 nucleotides: TGTGCCAGCAGCGCCCGACAGGGAATAAACACTGAAGCTTTCTTT.